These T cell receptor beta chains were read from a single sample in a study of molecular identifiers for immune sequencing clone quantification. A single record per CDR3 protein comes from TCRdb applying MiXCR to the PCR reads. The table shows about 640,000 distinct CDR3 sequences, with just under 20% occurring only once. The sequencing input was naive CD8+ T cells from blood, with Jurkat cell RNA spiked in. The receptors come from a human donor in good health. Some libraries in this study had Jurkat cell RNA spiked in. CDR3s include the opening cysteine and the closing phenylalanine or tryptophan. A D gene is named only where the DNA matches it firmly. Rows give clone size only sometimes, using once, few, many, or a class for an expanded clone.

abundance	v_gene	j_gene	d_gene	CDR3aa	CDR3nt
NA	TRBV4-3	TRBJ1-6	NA	CASSQEPGGMSSYNSPLHF	TGCGCCAGCAGCCAAGAGCCCGGGGGGATGAGCTCCTATAATTCACCCCTCCACTTT
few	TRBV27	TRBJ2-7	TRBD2	CASSAGTSGWPYEQYF	TGTGCCAGCAGTGCCGGGACTAGCGGGTGGCCGTACGAGCAGTACTTC
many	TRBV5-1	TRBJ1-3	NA	CASSLPRDRFQEGNTIYF	TGCGCCAGCAGCTTACCTAGAGACCGATTTCAGGAGGGAAACACCATATATTTT
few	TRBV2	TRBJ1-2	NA	CASSEKALYYGYTF	TGTGCCAGCAGTGAAAAAGCACTTTACTATGGCTACACCTTC
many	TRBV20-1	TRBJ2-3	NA	CSARDLGEVKDTQYF	TGCAGTGCTAGAGATCTTGGGGAGGTAAAAGATACGCAGTATTTT
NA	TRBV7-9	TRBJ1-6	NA	CASSPRTARDSPLHF	TGTGCCAGCAGCCCTCGGACAGCGAGGGATTCACCCCTCCACTTT
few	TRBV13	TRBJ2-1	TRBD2	CASSNSGGSSNEQFF	TGTGCCAGCAGCAATAGCGGGGGGAGCTCCAATGAGCAGTTCTTC
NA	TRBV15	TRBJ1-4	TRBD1	CATRDRGDEKLFF	TGTGCCACCAGGGACAGGGGTGACGAAAAACTGTTTTTT
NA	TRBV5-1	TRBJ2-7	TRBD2	CASSDGTSGSYEQYF	TGCGCCAGCAGCGACGGGACTAGCGGGAGCTACGAGCAGTACTTC
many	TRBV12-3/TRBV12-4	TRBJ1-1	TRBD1	CASSLGQGRPEAFF	TGTGCCAGCAGTTTAGGACAGGGGCGACCTGAAGCTTTCTTT
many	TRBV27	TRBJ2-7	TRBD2	CASSPGLAGGRLGRYEQYF	TGTGCCAGCAGTCCCGGACTAGCGGGAGGTCGACTAGGTAGATACGAGCAGTACTTC
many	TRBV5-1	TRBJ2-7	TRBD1	CASSQGQGAVPLYEQYF	TGCGCCAGCAGCCAGGGACAGGGGGCTGTTCCCCTCTACGAGCAGTACTTC
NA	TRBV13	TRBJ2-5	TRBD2	CASSLGGRAGETQYF	TGTGCCAGCAGCTTAGGGGGGAGGGCTGGAGAGACCCAGTACTTC
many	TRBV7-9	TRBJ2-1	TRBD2	CASIPPQTSGLYNEQFF	TGTGCCAGCATCCCCCCCCAGACTAGCGGACTATACAATGAGCAGTTCTTC
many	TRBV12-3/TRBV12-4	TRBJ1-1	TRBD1	CASSPGTGLNTEAFF	TGCGCCAGCAGCCCGGGGACAGGGTTGAACACTGAAGCTTTCTTT
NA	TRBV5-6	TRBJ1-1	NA	CASSLGRGRGAEAFF	TGTGCCAGCAGCTTGGGGAGGGGCCGGGGGGCTGAAGCTTTCTTT
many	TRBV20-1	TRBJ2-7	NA	CSAIMERSAYEQYF	TGCAGTGCCATAATGGAGCGGAGCGCCTACGAGCAGTACTTC
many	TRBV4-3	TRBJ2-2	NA	CASSQGVGELFF	TGCGCCAGCAGCCAAGGGGTCGGGGAGCTGTTTTTT
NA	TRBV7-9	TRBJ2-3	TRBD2	CANSPTGGADTRYF	TGTGCCAACAGCCCCACCGGGGGGGCAGATACGCGGTATTTT
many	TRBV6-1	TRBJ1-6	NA	CASSESRGGVPAVALHF	TGTGCCAGCAGTGAATCGAGAGGAGGGGTTCCCGCGGTCGCCCTCCACTTT
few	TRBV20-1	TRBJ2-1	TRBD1	CSARGTGGFGEQFF	TGCAGTGCTAGAGGGACAGGGGGCTTTGGTGAGCAGTTCTTC
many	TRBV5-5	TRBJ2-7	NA	CASSGDIRSEQYF	TGTGCCAGCAGCGGGGACATCCGCAGCGAGCAGTACTTC
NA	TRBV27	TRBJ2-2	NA	CASSFIPTARELFF	TGTGCCAGCAGTTTCATCCCGACGGCCAGGGAGCTGTTTTTT
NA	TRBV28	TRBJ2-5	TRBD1	CASSPYRQGGETQYF	TGTGCCAGCTCACCTTACCGACAGGGTGGAGAGACCCAGTACTTC
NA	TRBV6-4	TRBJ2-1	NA	CASSDEGFPGVSYNEQFF	TGTGCCAGCAGTGATGAGGGCTTTCCGGGCGTCTCCTACAATGAGCAGTTCTTC
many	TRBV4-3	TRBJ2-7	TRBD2	CASSQDRLAGGFYEQYF	TGCGCCAGCAGCCAAGACCGCCTAGCGGGAGGTTTCTACGAGCAGTACTTC
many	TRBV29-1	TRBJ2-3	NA	CSAELDTQYF	TGCAGCGCCGAACTAGATACGCAGTATTTT
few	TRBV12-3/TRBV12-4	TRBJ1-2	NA	CASLLGGQEGYTF	TGTGCCAGCCTGTTGGGGGGGCAGGAGGGCTACACCTTC
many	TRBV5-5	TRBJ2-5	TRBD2	CASSGTGTSGTETQYF	TGTGCCAGCAGCGGGACTGGGACTAGCGGGACTGAGACCCAGTACTTC
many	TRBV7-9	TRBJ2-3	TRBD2	CASSLWVAGTTDTQYF	TGTGCCAGCAGCTTATGGGTAGCGGGGACTACAGATACGCAGTATTTT
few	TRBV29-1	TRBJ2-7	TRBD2	CSVLHEPGLGSYEQYF	TGCAGCGTCCTCCACGAACCGGGACTAGGGTCGTACGAGCAGTACTTC
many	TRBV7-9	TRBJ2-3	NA	CASSPQGPGSDTQYF	TGTGCCAGCAGCCCCCAAGGTCCAGGTTCAGATACGCAGTATTTT
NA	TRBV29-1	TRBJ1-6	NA	CSVQHDNSPLHF	TGCAGCGTTCAACATGATAATTCACCCCTCCACTTT
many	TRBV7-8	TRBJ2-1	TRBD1	CASSLDRDSGDEQFF	TGTGCCAGCAGCTTGGACAGGGATTCGGGGGATGAGCAGTTCTTC
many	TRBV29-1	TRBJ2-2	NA	CSVETRGRYTGELFF	TGCAGCGTTGAAACCAGGGGGAGGTACACCGGGGAGCTGTTTTTT
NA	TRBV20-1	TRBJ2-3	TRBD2	CSARDLLGEGHTDTQYF	TGCAGTGCTAGAGATCTCTTGGGGGAGGGCCACACAGATACGCAGTATTTT
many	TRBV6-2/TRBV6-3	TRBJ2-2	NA	CASSPPATGELFF	TGTGCCAGCAGCCCCCCGGCCACCGGGGAGCTGTTTTTT